This passage covers 7 T cell receptor beta chains from one sample sequenced in a study of shared T cell receptors in the human thymus (dated by TCRdb to the early 2020s). Libraries came from the immunoSEQ multiplex PCR assay. TCRdb carries this immuneACCESS record with in-frame sequences only. Its versions omit some clonotypes, under half of them owing to an unresolved V gene in the studies checked, with the rest unexplained. Here the sample has 500,000 to 850,000 clones; around 87% occur a single time. The ten largest clones capture approximately 0.0097% of the sample. These same data were also listed under a study on human thymus T cells.

The sequenced material came from thymocytes. The origin of the receptors is a boy in the first two years of life with a congenital heart defect. Donor details come from another sample of the same person, matched by shared clones.

V gene TRBV29-1 combines with J gene TRBJ2-1; 7 bases align to TRBD2. The germline CDR1 and CDR2 sequences are SQVTM and ANQGSEA. Germline trimming cut 3 bases from V and 2 bases from J; bases unmatched to any gene: 13. There are 17 residues in the CDR3. CDR3 amino acids: CSVDTRSRERPYNEQFF. The CDR3 DNA reads TGCAGCGTTGATACCCGGTCGCGGGAGCGGCCCTACAATGAGCAGTTCTTC.

This clone was recorded a few times. This chain connects TRBV6-1 to TRBJ2-2, with TRBD2 as a possible D gene (6 bases). V was cut by 6 bases and J by 4 bases, with 15 bases left in between. The germline gives CDR1 MNHNS, CDR2 SASEGT. This CDR3 region has 15 residues. The CDR3 spells CASRGKRGGTGELFF. In nucleotides, the CDR3 is TGTGCCAGCAGGGGTAAGAGGGGAGGCACCGGGGAGCTGTTTTTT.

The chain links TRBV7-9 to TRBJ2-7, with D tentatively TRBD2 (5 bases). CDR1 and CDR2 (germline): SEHNR, FQNEAQ (reference sequence). V lost 5 bases to trimming and J lost 1 base, with 15 bases between them. The CDR3 is 15 residues long. The CDR3 DNA reads TGTGCCAGCAGCGTAGGTCTCGAGGGTTCCTACGAGCAGTACTTC. Amino acid sequence: CASSVGLEGSYEQYF. Looking up the rest from reference TRBV7-9 and TRBJ2-7 gives the full variable domain: DTGVSQNPRHKITKRGQNVTFRCDPISEHNRLYWYRQTLGQGPEFLTYFQNEAQLEKSRLLSDRFSAERPKGSFSTLEIQRTEQGDSAMYLCASSVGLEGSYEQYFGPGTRLTVT.

The V and J genes are TRBV5-1 and TRBJ1-2; 11 nucleotides line up with TRBD1. The V gene's germline CDR1 is SGHRS and CDR2 YFSETQ. V lost 3 bases and J lost 3; bases outside the gene matches: 4. The CDR3 totals 15 residues. CDR3 loop: CASSWDRGSYYGYTF. In DNA, the CDR3 is TGCGCCAGCAGCTGGGACAGGGGGTCGTACTATGGCTACACCTTC.

The V call is TRBV4-3, the J call TRBJ2-2; D may be TRBD2 (6 bases). Trimming left V 0 bases short and J 0 bases short, with 14 bases between. The CDR3 runs 18 residues. Germline CDR1 and CDR2: LGHNA and YSLEER. CDR3 in amino acids: CASSQDPRTNPNTGELFF. The CDR3, as DNA: TGCGCCAGCAGCCAAGATCCCAGGACTAACCCGAACACCGGGGAGCTGTTTTTT.

The genes are TRBV19 and TRBJ1-5, with TRBD1 identical over 9 bases. Trimming cost V 5 bases and J 2 bases; bases outside gene matches: 7. Germline CDR1 and CDR2: LNHDA and SQIVND (reference sequence). The CDR3 covers 16 residues. CDR3 sequence reads: CASSPGQGPRNQPQHF. CDR3 in DNA: TGTGCCAGTAGTCCCGGACAGGGGCCGCGCAATCAGCCCCAGCATTTT.

The chain recombines TRBV28 with TRBJ2-4; perhaps TRBD2 as D (5 bases). The CDR3 consists of 14 residues. Germline CDR1 and CDR2: MDHEN and SYDVKM. V was pared by 3 bases and J by 7 bases, with 13 bases between. CDR3 sequence (DNA): TGTGCCAGCAGTTTGCCCAGCCGAGGGAACATTCAGTACTTC. Translation gives CASSLPSRGNIQYF.